A single sample is the source of the 24 T cell receptor beta chains below, sequenced in a study of blood T cell repertoires in COVID-19. Repertoires were generated with immunoSEQ multiplex PCR, while TCRdb's copy carries only in-frame clones and drops some. The repertoire includes approximately 70,000 clones, roughly 80% of them detected once, and 4.5% sits in the top ten. Specimen: peripheral blood. The receptor set was obtained from a woman in her sixties or seventies with acute or convalescent COVID-19.

V is TRBV19 and J is TRBJ1-2; the match to TRBD1 covers 7 bases. CDR1 and CDR2 from the germline V gene are LNHDA and SQIVND (reference sequence). The junction had 13 bases not matched to a gene; V was cut back by 2 bases and J by 4 bases. The CDR3 totals 17 residues. CDR3 nucleotides: TGTGCCAGTAGTATACGTCACGCGACAGGGACTTTCTATGGCTACACCTTC. Translation gives CASSIRHATGTFYGYTF.

The V call is TRBV13, the J call TRBJ1-3, with a weak D call TRBD1 (5 bases). CDR1 is PRHDT, CDR2 FYEKMQ, per germline (reference sequence). Trimming took off 8 bases at V and 4 bases at J, with 15 bases between the two ends. The CDR3 is made up of 14 amino acids. In DNA form, the CDR3 reads TGTGCCAGCCGGAGTCTAGGGGCGGGAAACACCATATATTTT. Encoded protein: CASRSLGAGNTIYF.

This chain joins TRBV5-1 and TRBJ2-3; 7 positions match TRBD1. Germline V gene sequence: CDR1 SGHRS, CDR2 YFSETQ. V was pared by 3 bases and J by 3 bases, with 4 bases of the junction left unmatched. There are 14 residues in the CDR3. The CDR3: CASSSQTGTDTQYF. CDR3 nucleotide sequence: TGCGCCAGCAGCTCTCAGACAGGGACAGATACGCAGTATTTT. Full variable domain (rest looked up from reference TRBV5-1 and TRBJ2-3): KAGVTQTPRYLIKTRGQQVTLSCSPISGHRSVSWYQQTPGQGLQFLFEYFSETQRNKGNFPGRFSGRQFSNSRSEMNVSTLELGDSALYLCASSSQTGTDTQYFGPGTRLTVL.

CDR3: CASSLGHPSTNEKLFF. The DNA for the CDR3 is TGTGCCAGCAGCTTAGGACACCCCTCAACTAATGAAAAACTGTTTTTT. The chain uses TRBV7-9 and TRBJ1-4, with D uncertain. Germline CDR1 and CDR2: SEHNR and FQNEAQ (reference sequence). V gave up 1 base and J gave up 0 bases, with 9 bases separating them. The CDR3 loop spans 16 amino acids.

This chain connects TRBV19 to TRBJ1-6; D is perhaps TRBD1 (6 bases). Trimming removed 4 bases at V and 7 bases at J, with 14 bases between. Looked up from germline, CDR1 is LNHDA and CDR2 is SQIVND (reference sequence). The CDR3 sequence is 15 residues long. CDR3 residues: CASSSQGPGNSPLHF. The DNA of the CDR3 is TGTGCCAGTAGTAGCCAGGGGCCGGGGAATTCACCCCTCCACTTT.

V is TRBV5-1 and J is TRBJ2-3; 13 bases map to TRBD2. Trimming removed 0 bases from V and 6 bases from J; junction bases left unmatched: 4. There are 16 residues in the CDR3. Germline CDR1 is SGHRS and CDR2 is YFSETQ. CDR3 nucleotide sequence: TGCGCCAGCAGCTTGGAGACTAGCGGGGGGCCGGATACGCAGTATTTT. This encodes CASSLETSGGPDTQYF. Using reference TRBV5-1 and TRBJ2-3 for the parts outside the CDR3, the full variable domain is KAGVTQTPRYLIKTRGQQVTLSCSPISGHRSVSWYQQTPGQGLQFLFEYFSETQRNKGNFPGRFSGRQFSNSRSEMNVSTLELGDSALYLCASSLETSGGPDTQYFGPGTRLTVL.

The rearrangement joins TRBV6-5 to TRBJ1-3; D not certain. The CDR3 is made up of 13 amino acids. Trimming cost V 4 bases and J 2 bases, with 6 bases left between them. CDR1 is MNHEY, CDR2 SVGAGI, per germline. Written as DNA, the CDR3 is TGTGCCAGCAGTTCGACAACTGGAAACACCATATATTTT. Residues: CASSSTTGNTIYF.

This rearrangement joins TRBV18 to TRBJ1-1, with TRBD1 identical over 7 bases. The CDR3 contains 14 residues. V was clipped by 3 bases and J by 0 bases; unmatched bases: 1. The germline V gene has CDR1 KGHSH and CDR2 LQKENI. The CDR3 protein is CASSPTGLNTEAFF. CDR3 DNA sequence: TGTGCCAGCTCACCGACAGGGTTGAACACTGAAGCTTTCTTT.

The gene calls are TRBV4-1 and TRBJ1-4; D possibly corresponds to TRBD1 (5 bases). The CDR3 has 16 amino acids. Germline V gene lookup returns CDR1 MGHRA and CDR2 YSYEKL. V lost 0 bases to trimming and J lost 7 bases, with 15 bases between them. The CDR3 sequence: CASSQEGGTVGEKLFF. The CDR3 bases are TGCGCCAGCAGCCAAGAGGGCGGGACGGTGGGTGAAAAACTGTTTTTT.

J is TRBJ1-1 and V is TRBV5-1; the D is unclear. The CDR3 runs to 15 residues. Trimming stripped 2 bases from V and 3 bases from J, with 14 bases between. Germline-derived CDR1 and CDR2 are SGHRS and YFSETQ. The CDR3: CASSFGRGWDTEAFF. The CDR3 DNA reads as TGCGCCAGCAGCTTCGGTCGGGGATGGGACACTGAAGCTTTCTTT.

This clone was detected once. The J gene is TRBJ1-2, the V gene TRBV2, with 8 positions matching TRBD1. V was clipped by 8 bases and J by 3 bases; unmatched bases: 5. Per germline, CDR1 SNHLY and CDR2 FYNNEI. There are 13 residues in the CDR3. CDR3 loop: CASGGTGHYGYTF. As DNA, the CDR3 is TGTGCCAGCGGGGGGACAGGACACTATGGCTACACCTTC.

V usage is TRBV27 and J usage is TRBJ2-5, with D tentatively TRBD2 (5 bases). This CDR3 spans 14 amino acids. Trimming took off 6 bases at V and 4 bases at J, with 15 bases between the two ends. CDR1 is MNHEY, CDR2 SMNVEV, per germline (reference sequence). CDR3 coding DNA: TGTGCCAGCAGCCTGCTCGGGAAACTAGAGACCCAGTACTTC. Protein product: CASSLLGKLETQYF.

The chain recombines TRBV18 with TRBJ2-1, with TRBD2 matching 7 bases. Germline CDR1 reads KGHSH; CDR2 reads LQKENI. The CDR3 is made up of 15 amino acids. Trimming took 0 bases from V and 4 from J; bases not matched to a gene: 3. CDR3 nucleotide sequence: TGTGCCAGCTCACCACCCTCTAGCGGTTACAATGAGCAGTTCTTC. Its protein is CASSPPSSGYNEQFF.

The table lists this clone with a count of one. The chain recombines TRBV3-1 (or the pseudogene TRBV3-2) with TRBJ2-7; D may be TRBD1 (6 bases). V was cut by 2 bases and J by 5 bases, with 7 bases left in between. Germline V gene data show CDR1 as LGHDT and CDR2 as YNNKEL (reference sequence). The CDR3 length is 12 residues. The CDR3 region is CASSQPGDEQYF. The CDR3 DNA is TGTGCCAGCAGCCAACCAGGGGACGAGCAGTACTTC.

The chain recombines TRBV10-3 with TRBJ1-1, with 7 nucleotides matching TRBD1. With V trimmed by 4 bases and J by 4 bases, 3 bases remained unmatched. CDR3 length: 13 residues. Germline V gene lookup returns CDR1 ENHRY and CDR2 SYGVKD. The CDR3 loop reads CAISVRGVTEAFF. CDR3 bases: TGTGCCATCAGTGTCAGGGGGGTCACTGAAGCTTTCTTT.

In this sample, this clone turned up a few times. The rearrangement joins TRBV9 to TRBJ2-3, with 8 bases matching TRBD1. There are 16 residues in the CDR3. The junction had 11 bases not matched to a gene; V was cut back by 3 bases and J by 5 bases. In germline, CDR1 is SGDLS, CDR2 YYNGEE. CDR3 sequence (DNA): TGTGCCAGCAGCGCCGAAGGACAGGGTCCTGGAGATACGCAGTATTTT. Translated, it gives CASSAEGQGPGDTQYF.

The rearrangement joins TRBV5-1 to TRBJ2-3; D might be TRBD1 (5 bases). Germline assignment: CDR1 SGHRS and CDR2 YFSETQ. This CDR3 is 18 amino acids long. The V end lost 4 bases, the J end lost 6 bases, and 27 bases lay between the germline ends. The CDR3 protein is CASSQGAERSTVRDTQYF. The DNA for the CDR3 is TGCGCCAGCAGCCAAGGGGCAGAGAGGAGTACAGTGCGTGATACGCAGTATTTT.

The chain is built from TRBV7-3 and TRBJ1-6; D remains unclear. Per the germline V gene, CDR1 is SGHTA and CDR2 is FQGTGA. The CDR3 is 12 residues long. V lost 5 bases and J 10 bases, leaving 9 bases between the germline ends. The chain's CDR3 is CASSRQESPLHF. CDR3 bases: TGTGCCAGCAGCCGACAAGAATCACCCCTCCACTTT.

The chain links TRBV5-1 to TRBJ1-1; weak D call: TRBD1 (5 bases). The ends were cut back, 0 bases at V and 0 bases at J, with 12 bases in the middle. The CDR3 contains 16 residues. Per the germline V gene, CDR1 is SGHRS and CDR2 is YFSETQ. The CDR3: CASSLAMGLLNTEAFF. The CDR3 DNA reads TGCGCCAGCAGCTTGGCAATGGGACTGTTGAACACTGAAGCTTTCTTT. Full variable domain (missing parts from reference TRBV5-1 and TRBJ1-1): KAGVTQTPRYLIKTRGQQVTLSCSPISGHRSVSWYQQTPGQGLQFLFEYFSETQRNKGNFPGRFSGRQFSNSRSEMNVSTLELGDSALYLCASSLAMGLLNTEAFFGQGTRLTVV.

This chain joins TRBV20-1 and TRBJ2-5; unclear D gene. Per the germline V gene, CDR1 is DFQATT and CDR2 is SNEGSKA (reference sequence). The germline V and J ends were trimmed by 2 bases and 5 bases, with 6 bases remaining between them. The CDR3 runs to 11 residues. The CDR3 DNA reads as TGCAGTGCTAGATCCGGGGAGACCCAGTACTTC. Translated: CSARSGETQYF.

V and J are TRBV24-1 and TRBJ2-1, with 15 positions matching TRBD2. Germline V lookup: CDR1 KGHDR, CDR2 SFDVKD. Trimming cost V 5 bases and J 8 bases; bases outside gene matches: 6. This CDR3 has 16 amino acids. The CDR3 nucleotides are TGTGCCACCAGTGCCGGACTAGCGGGGGGGCGTGATGAGCAGTTCTTC. It yields the protein CATSAGLAGGRDEQFF.

The J gene is TRBJ2-7, the V gene TRBV5-1; weak D call: TRBD1 (6 bases). The CDR3 runs 14 residues. The germline gives CDR1 SGHRS, CDR2 YFSETQ. V was pared by 1 base and J by 4 bases, with 12 bases between. The CDR3 DNA is TGCGCCAGCAGCTTGCACAGGGTAGGATACGAGCAGTACTTC. It translates to CASSLHRVGYEQYF.

V gene TRBV12-3 or TRBV12-4 combines with J gene TRBJ1-1, with a weak D call TRBD1 (5 bases). The CDR3 runs 13 residues. With 3 bases removed from V and 2 bases from J, the gap between germline ends came to 7 bases. CDR3 in amino acids: CASSFRENTEAFF. CDR3 nucleotides: TGTGCCAGCAGTTTCAGGGAAAACACTGAAGCTTTCTTT.

The chain couples TRBV5-5 to TRBJ2-1, with 12 bases identical to TRBD2. The V gene's germline CDR1 is SGHKS and CDR2 YYEKEE (reference sequence). V gave up 4 bases and J gave up 6 bases; unmatched junction bases: 5. The CDR3 runs 15 residues. The CDR3 reads CASSRLAGGLNEQFF. In nucleotides, the CDR3 is TGTGCCAGCAGCCGCCTAGCGGGGGGGCTCAATGAGCAGTTCTTC.